This TCR beta chain was sequenced during a study of control samples from healthy donors and cancer patients. This CDR3 region has 17 residues. Germline CDR1 is MGHRA and CDR2 is YSYEKL. V gave up 0 bases and J gave up 4 bases; unmatched junction bases: 7. The repertoire was sequenced with immunoSEQ multiplex PCR; TCRdb's copy has only in-frame clones and lacks some. Among 85,000 to 110,000 clones listed, around nine tenths were seen once. The chain carries TRBV4-1 and TRBJ2-1; 9 bases match TRBD2. This TCR derives from a man between 60 and 75 years old with lung cancer. The source material was PBMCs. For the CDR3, the DNA is TGCGCCAGCAGCCAAGAAGTTACTAGCGGGCCGTACAATGAGCAGTTCTTC. Translated, it gives CASSQEVTSGPYNEQFF.